What follows describes a single TCR beta chain. No antigen is known for it. The data stem from a study of multiple sclerosis patients with progressive multifocal leukoencephalopathy. Whole-study results and caveats: Before and during natalizumab, the clones expanded at PML already existed. No common TRBV or TRBJ usage or pairing appeared at PML.

Spiked into each PCR were synthetic inline TR CDR3 controls of all V-J pairings. Data came from immunoSEQ multiplex PCR; TCRdb stores just in-frame clones and leaves some out. The table includes 30,000 or so clones, roughly 89% detected once. Described time point: roughly 12 months of natalizumab therapy. From germline, CDR1 is GTSNPN and CDR2 SVGIG (reference sequence). The CDR3 is made up of 14 amino acids. V gave up 0 bases and J gave up 0 bases, with 6 bases separating them. The sample consisted of PBMCs, taken from a patient treated with natalizumab. This clonotype was sampled from a human donor with multiple sclerosis. The V gene is TRBV30, the J gene TRBJ1-3; D gene unclear. CDR3 loop: CAWSVGSSGNTIYF. The CDR3 DNA sequence: TGTGCCTGGAGTGTAGGGTCCTCTGGAAACACCATATATTTT.